A selection of T cell receptor beta chains follows, all from one sample in a study of early T cells in non-severe SARS-CoV-2 infection. From the 5' RACE reads, TCRdb called clonotypes with MiXCR, one entry per CDR3 protein. The sample has just over 95,000 distinct CDR3 sequences, 11% seen once. The sample here was whole blood, taken at baseline. These receptors all stem from an adult who was a healthcare worker with PCR-confirmed SARS-CoV-2 infection or an uninfected control (not recorded which). Each CDR3 is given with its conserved first and last residue. Each record gives: V gene, J gene, clone size, D gene, CDR3 DNA, CDR3 protein. The D gene is left open where the match is weak. Not all rows give a size; the values are once, few, many and, for expanded clones, a class.

v_gene: TRBV20-1; j_gene: TRBJ1-1; abundance: many; d_gene: .; CDR3nt: TGCAGTGCTACTCCTGTAGTAGGCCCTCGCACTGAAGCTTTCTTT; CDR3aa: CSATPVVGPRTEAFF
v_gene: TRBV24-1; j_gene: TRBJ2-3; abundance: .; d_gene: .; CDR3nt: TGTGCCACCAGTGATCCGACAGCTCCAACCCAGTCGGTGACGCAGTATTTT; CDR3aa: CATSDPTAPTQSVTQYF
v_gene: TRBV29-1; j_gene: TRBJ2-1; abundance: few; d_gene: .; CDR3nt: TGCAGCGTTGAAAGAAGCTCCTACAATGAGCAGTTCTTC; CDR3aa: CSVERSSYNEQFF
v_gene: TRBV5-1; j_gene: TRBJ2-1; abundance: many; d_gene: TRBD2; CDR3nt: TGCGCCAGCAGCTTGGTCCTAGCGGGGGCCAATGAGCAGTTCTTC; CDR3aa: CASSLVLAGANEQFF
v_gene: TRBV2; j_gene: TRBJ2-7; abundance: few; d_gene: TRBD2; CDR3nt: TGTGCCAGCAGTACGGGACTAGCAGTTGGGGAGCAGTACTTC; CDR3aa: CASSTGLAVGEQYF
v_gene: TRBV25-1; j_gene: TRBJ2-7; abundance: .; d_gene: TRBD2; CDR3nt: TGTGCCAGCAGTGAATGGGGAGGGCACGAGCAGTACTTC; CDR3aa: CASSEWGGHEQYF
v_gene: TRBV7-9; j_gene: TRBJ2-1; abundance: many; d_gene: .; CDR3nt: TGTGCCAGCAGCGCCTACGGCAATCCTGAGCAGTTCTTC; CDR3aa: CASSAYGNPEQFF
v_gene: TRBV6-2/TRBV6-3; j_gene: TRBJ2-7; abundance: many; d_gene: TRBD2; CDR3nt: TGTGCCAGCAGTTCGACTAGCCACTCTCTCTACGAGCAGTACTTC; CDR3aa: CASSSTSHSLYEQYF
v_gene: TRBV2; j_gene: TRBJ2-7; abundance: .; d_gene: TRBD2; CDR3nt: TGTGCCACATCGACTAGCAGAGCTTACGAGCAGTACTTC; CDR3aa: CATSTSRAYEQYF
v_gene: TRBV10-3; j_gene: TRBJ2-3; abundance: many; d_gene: TRBD1; CDR3nt: TGTGCCATCAGTGAGAGGGGACAGGGAGGCACAGATACGCAGTATTTT; CDR3aa: CAISERGQGGTDTQYF
v_gene: TRBV18; j_gene: TRBJ2-3; abundance: few; d_gene: .; CDR3nt: TGTGCCAGCTCACCACCGGCAGATACGCAGTATTTT; CDR3aa: CASSPPADTQYF
v_gene: TRBV30; j_gene: TRBJ1-2; abundance: few; d_gene: TRBD1; CDR3nt: TGTGCCTGGAGTGCCTTGACAGGGGCCTATGGCTACACCTTC; CDR3aa: CAWSALTGAYGYTF
v_gene: TRBV25-1; j_gene: TRBJ2-7; abundance: many; d_gene: TRBD1; CDR3nt: TGTGCCAGCAGTGAGACCGGGACAGTGTACGAGCAGTACTTC; CDR3aa: CASSETGTVYEQYF
v_gene: TRBV7-2; j_gene: TRBJ2-3; abundance: few; d_gene: .; CDR3nt: TGTGCCAGCAGCTACGGACCGGGCACAGATACGCAGTATTTT; CDR3aa: CASSYGPGTDTQYF
v_gene: TRBV29-1; j_gene: TRBJ2-1; abundance: many; d_gene: .; CDR3nt: TGCAGCGTTGGTGCAGCAACATACAATGAGCAGTTCTTC; CDR3aa: CSVGAATYNEQFF
v_gene: TRBV11-2; j_gene: TRBJ2-3; abundance: .; d_gene: .; CDR3nt: TGTGCCAGCAGCTTCCAAGATACGCAGTATTTT; CDR3aa: CASSFQDTQYF
v_gene: TRBV29-1; j_gene: TRBJ1-5; abundance: few; d_gene: .; CDR3nt: TGCAGCGTCAAAACTGCAGGGGAATCAGCCCAGCATTTT; CDR3aa: CSVKTAGESAQHF
v_gene: TRBV5-6; j_gene: TRBJ2-1; abundance: .; d_gene: .; CDR3nt: TGTGCCAGCAGCTTGTACAGCAACAATGAGCAGTTCTTC; CDR3aa: CASSLYSNNEQFF
v_gene: TRBV7-2; j_gene: TRBJ1-5; abundance: many; d_gene: .; CDR3nt: TGTGCCAGCAGCTTGTTTCAGGGGCAGCCCCAGCATTTT; CDR3aa: CASSLFQGQPQHF